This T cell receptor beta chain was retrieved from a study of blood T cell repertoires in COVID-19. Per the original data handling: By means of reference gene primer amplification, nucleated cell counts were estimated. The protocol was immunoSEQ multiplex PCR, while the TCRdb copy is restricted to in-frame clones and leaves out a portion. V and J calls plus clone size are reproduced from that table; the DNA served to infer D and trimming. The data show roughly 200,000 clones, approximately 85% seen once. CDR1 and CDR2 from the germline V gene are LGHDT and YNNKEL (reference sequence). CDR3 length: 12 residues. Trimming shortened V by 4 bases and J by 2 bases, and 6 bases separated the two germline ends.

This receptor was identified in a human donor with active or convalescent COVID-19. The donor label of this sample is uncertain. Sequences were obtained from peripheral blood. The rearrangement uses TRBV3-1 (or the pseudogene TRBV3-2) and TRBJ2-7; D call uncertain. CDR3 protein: CASSPTPYEQYF. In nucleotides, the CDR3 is TGTGCCAGCAGCCCGACACCCTACGAGCAGTACTTC.